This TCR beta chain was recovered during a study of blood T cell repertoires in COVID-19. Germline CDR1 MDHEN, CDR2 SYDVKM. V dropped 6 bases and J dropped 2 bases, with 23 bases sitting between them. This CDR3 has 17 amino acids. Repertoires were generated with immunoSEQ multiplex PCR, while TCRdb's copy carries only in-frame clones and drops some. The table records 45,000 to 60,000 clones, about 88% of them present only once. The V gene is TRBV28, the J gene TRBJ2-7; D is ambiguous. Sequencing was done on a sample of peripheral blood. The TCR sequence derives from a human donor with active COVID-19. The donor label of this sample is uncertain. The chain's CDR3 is CASSPNRPGPATYEQYF. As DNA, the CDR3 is TGTGCCAGCAGCCCTAATCGGCCGGGTCCGGCCACCTACGAGCAGTACTTC. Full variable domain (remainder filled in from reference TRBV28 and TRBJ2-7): DVKVTQSSRYLVKRTGEKVFLECVQDMDHENMFWYRQDPGLGLRLIYFSYDVKMKEKGDIPEGYSVSREKKERFSLILESASTNQTSMYLCASSPNRPGPATYEQYFGPGTRLTVT.